This T cell receptor beta chain was recovered during a study of beta chain features in type 1 diabetes. About the research overall: Healthy donors and patients had similar age, gender and cell yields. Study-level findings and limits: Naive, central memory and regulatory TCRB repertoires appeared more similar among patients than healthy donors. VDJ junctions from type 1 diabetes patients carried fewer insertions and larger deletions. People with Type 1 diabetes carried modestly yet significantly shorter TCRB CDR3s in all four CD4+ subsets.

The ends were cut back, 3 bases at V and 7 bases at J, with 8 bases in the middle. The CDR3 is 11 residues long. Germline V gives CDR1 SGHRS, CDR2 YFSETQ. Isolated RNA was reverse transcribed in full, so expressed TCRB transcripts were sequenced. Sequenced by immunoSEQ multiplex PCR; TCRdb stores in-frame clones only, minus some. In the table there are over 300,000 clones, approximately 9.9% of which are singletons. This clone showed up just a few times. The antigen is not known. This receptor was identified in a man aged 30 to 39 with type 1 diabetes. This chain joins TRBV5-1 and TRBJ2-7; TRBD1 is a possible D gene (5 bases). The source material was central memory CD4+ T cells from blood. The CDR3 is CASSSGLEQYF. The CDR3 coding sequence is TGCGCCAGCAGCTCAGGGTTAGAGCAGTACTTC. Drawing the rest from reference TRBV5-1 and TRBJ2-7, the complete variable domain is KAGVTQTPRYLIKTRGQQVTLSCSPISGHRSVSWYQQTPGQGLQFLFEYFSETQRNKGNFPGRFSGRQFSNSRSEMNVSTLELGDSALYLCASSSGLEQYFGPGTRLTVT.